The source of this T cell receptor beta chain is a study of tumor-infiltrating lymphocytes in primary liver carcinoma. Study summary: The patients comprised men and women between the ages of 30 and 69 years.

Germline assignment: CDR1 LGHNA and CDR2 YNFKEQ. This CDR3 contains 13 residues. A constant-region primer served to make TCR beta cDNA from about 500 ng total RNA. Slightly modified ARM-PCR with three nested multiplex PCR rounds yielded TCR beta libraries. TRBV1-TRBV30 forward primers paired with a C-beta reverse primer were used in the first two PCR rounds, which ran approximately 11 cycles each. TCRdb redid the calling of the multiplex PCR reads with MiXCR, one entry per CDR3 protein. The table lists 40,000 to 60,000 distinct CDR3 sequences, around 64% of them singletons, with 25% to 35% in the top ten. For this clonotype: Mismatch with germline at one junction end may stem from a read error.

Without any cell sorting, roughly 18-31 mg of bulk tissue yielded co-extracted RNA and DNA. Patients' primary liver carcinoma was surgically resected. Every tumor was sampled at five separate regions. The origin of this receptor is a man aged 35 to 55 with primary liver carcinoma and hepatitis B virus infection. The V gene is TRBV4-2, the J gene TRBJ2-5, with 7 bases fitting TRBD1. Sample: liver tumor tissue from sampling region 5. Sample subset: tumor region T5, tumor centre. The DNA for the CDR3 is TGTGTCAGCAGCGGAAGGGGGCTGGAGACCCAGTACTTC. It encodes CVSSGRGLETQYF.